This T cell receptor beta chain was obtained from a study of blood T cell repertoires in COVID-19. While infection was still active, Seattle patients were enrolled and then followed longitudinally. Per the study methods: It was from reference gene primer amplification that nucleated cell counts were estimated. The table came from immunoSEQ multiplex PCR; TCRdb's copy has only in-frame clones and leaves some out. The V and J calls and clone size were taken over from that table, and D and trimming were inferred from the DNA. The sample has roughly 100,000 clones; roughly 89% are singletons. Germline V gene sequence: CDR1 LNHDA, CDR2 SQIVND (reference sequence). The CDR3 totals 14 residues. The junction had 10 bases not matched to a gene; V was cut back by 7 bases and J by 7 bases.

The chain carries TRBV19 and TRBJ1-2; 9 bases map to TRBD1. This TCR was recovered from a woman between 50 and 59 years old with COVID-19, enrolled during active disease. The sample consisted of peripheral blood. The CDR3 region is CASNIPGQGFGYTF. CDR3 DNA: TGTGCCAGTAACATCCCGGGACAGGGCTTTGGCTACACCTTC.